This T cell receptor (beta chain) was recovered during a study of blood T cell repertoires in COVID-19. The trim removed 7 bases at V and 7 bases at J, leaving 10 bases unmatched. This CDR3 is 14 amino acids long. The germline CDR1 and CDR2 sequences are SGHRS and YFSETQ. Measured with immunoSEQ multiplex PCR; TCRdb has only the in-frame clones, and not every one. The sample holds around 300,000 clones, about nine tenths seen once. This clonotype originated in a man between 50 and 59 years old with acute or convalescent COVID-19. This rearrangement joins TRBV5-1 to TRBJ1-1; 10 bases agree with TRBD1. What was sequenced was peripheral blood. As DNA, the CDR3 is TGCGCCAGCGGGGGACAGGGGAGACCGGGTGAAGCTTTCTTT. This translates into CASGGQGRPGEAFF.